Listed below are T cell receptor beta chains from one sample, sequenced in a study of T cell responses to AZD1222 COVID-19 vaccine. Libraries were prepared by immunoSEQ multiplex PCR; TCRdb keeps only in-frame clonotypes and omits some of them. Counted here are 90,000 to 100,000 clones, 85% to 90% occurring once; the ten biggest clones make up less than 4%. The specimen was peripheral blood, collected on day 0 of AZD1222 vaccination. The receptors originated from an adult in good health. Both conserved end residues are part of each CDR3. Each record gives: clone size, V gene, D gene, J gene, CDR3 protein, CDR3 DNA. A D gene is named only where the DNA matches it firmly. Where a row states a size, it is once, few, many or the class of an expanded clone; other rows omit it.

>once|TRBV5-6|.|TRBJ2-3
CASSPGDPTDTQYF
TGTGCCAGCAGCCCCGGTGACCCCACAGATACGCAGTATTTT
>.|TRBV4-3|.|TRBJ1-4
CASSQALGNEKLFF
TGCGCCAGCAGCCAAGCCCTTGGGAATGAAAAACTGTTTTTT
>.|TRBV19|TRBD2|TRBJ2-5
CASSSSGGAETQYF
TGTGCCAGTAGTTCTAGCGGGGGGGCCGAGACCCAGTACTTC
>.|TRBV6-5|.|TRBJ1-5
CASIPDPGPPSSQHF
TGTGCCAGCATACCAGACCCGGGACCTCCCAGCTCCCAGCATTTT
>.|TRBV9|TRBD2|TRBJ2-5
CASSVGTSGAQETQYF
TGTGCCAGCAGCGTAGGAACTAGCGGGGCTCAAGAGACCCAGTACTTC
>.|TRBV4-3|.|TRBJ1-6
CASSQDLRMDSPLHF
TGCGCCAGCAGCCAAGATCTTAGAATGGATTCACCCCTCCACTTT
>.|TRBV27|.|TRBJ2-5
CASTNSRRETQYF
TGTGCCAGCACCAACTCCCGGCGAGAGACCCAGTACTTC
>.|TRBV10-3|.|TRBJ1-3
CAISENGGTSGNTIYF
TGTGCCATCAGTGAAAACGGCGGAACGTCTGGAAACACCATATATTTT
>.|TRBV5-4|.|TRBJ1-1
CASSLIGSTEAFF
TGTGCCAGCAGCTTGATAGGGTCCACTGAAGCTTTCTTT
>.|TRBV6-5|.|TRBJ2-3
CASSYFVGAGDTQYF
TGTGCCAGCAGTTACTTTGTCGGAGCCGGTGATACGCAGTATTTT
>.|TRBV6-5|TRBD1|TRBJ2-7
CASSRTGTLEQYF
TGTGCCAGCAGCCGGACAGGGACGTTGGAGCAGTACTTC
>.|TRBV23-1|TRBD1|TRBJ1-6
CASSRQGYNSPLHF
TGCGCCAGCAGTCGACAGGGTTATAATTCACCCCTCCACTTT
>.|TRBV7-9|TRBD1|TRBJ2-7
CASRPRTGPSEQYF
TGTGCCAGCAGACCCCGGACAGGCCCCAGCGAGCAGTACTTC
>.|TRBV19|TRBD2|TRBJ2-7
CASSIQRGPYEQYF
TGTGCCAGTAGTATCCAGCGGGGGCCCTACGAGCAGTACTTC
>.|TRBV7-9|TRBD1|TRBJ1-1
CASSTEQGWNTEAFF
TGTGCCAGCAGCACTGAACAGGGGTGGAACACTGAAGCTTTCTTT
>.|TRBV2|TRBD1|TRBJ1-3
CASSPGGPGNTIYF
TGTGCCAGCAGTCCAGGGGGCCCTGGAAACACCATATATTTT
>.|TRBV11-2|.|TRBJ1-4
CASSLTLGASEKLFF
TGTGCCAGCAGCCTAACTTTGGGGGCATCAGAAAAACTGTTTTTT
>once|TRBV5-4|TRBD1|TRBJ1-1
CASSPGQGSMNTEAFF
TGTGCCAGCAGCCCCGGACAGGGGTCAATGAACACTGAAGCTTTCTTT
>.|TRBV7-2|.|TRBJ1-1
CASSFQRTEAFF
TGTGCCAGCAGCTTCCAGCGCACTGAAGCTTTCTTT
>.|TRBV2|TRBD2|TRBJ2-2
CASGGGRGTGELFF
TGTGCCAGCGGGGGGGGTCGCGGCACCGGGGAGCTGTTTTTT
>.|TRBV7-2|.|TRBJ1-2
CASSVTGSLGGYGYTF
TGTGCCAGCAGCGTGACTGGGTCTCTAGGCGGGTACGGCTACACCTTC
>.|TRBV5-1|.|TRBJ1-3
CASSSDRGSGNTIYF
TGCGCCAGCAGCTCCGACCGGGGATCTGGAAACACCATATATTTT
>.|TRBV2|.|TRBJ2-4
CASRPPGLYGIQYF
TGTGCCAGCAGACCCCCGGGTCTCTACGGCATTCAGTACTTC
>.|TRBV7-2|.|TRBJ1-5
CASSLVGYQPQHF
TGTGCCAGCAGCTTAGTGGGATATCAGCCCCAGCATTTT
>.|TRBV4-3|.|TRBJ2-1
CASSQGPGKSSYNEQFF
TGCGCCAGCAGCCAAGGCCCCGGGAAAAGCTCCTACAATGAGCAGTTCTTC
>.|TRBV5-1|TRBD1|TRBJ1-4
CASSLQGQGGEKLFF
TGCGCCAGCAGCTTGCAGGGACAGGGCGGGGAAAAACTGTTTTTT
>.|TRBV7-3|.|TRBJ1-6
CASSLIGDSPLHF
TGTGCCAGCAGCCTCATAGGGGACTCACCCCTCCACTTT
>.|TRBV27|TRBD2|TRBJ2-7
CASSPGGANEQYF
TGTGCCAGCAGTCCCGGGGGGGCCAACGAGCAGTACTTC
>.|TRBV7-2|TRBD2|TRBJ2-1
CASSLLGSGIEQFF
TGTGCCAGCAGCTTATTGGGTAGCGGGATAGAGCAGTTCTTC
>few|TRBV6-4|.|TRBJ2-3
CASNGHEGDTQYF
TGTGCCAGCAACGGACACGAAGGAGATACGCAGTATTTT
>.|TRBV6-1|TRBD2|TRBJ2-1
CASSGGGPSSYNEQFF
TGTGCCAGCAGTGGCGGGGGGCCAAGCTCCTACAATGAGCAGTTCTTC
>.|TRBV5-5|TRBD1|TRBJ1-5
CASSLGTGFYQPQHF
TGTGCCAGCAGCTTAGGGACAGGGTTTTACCAGCCCCAGCATTTT
>.|TRBV27|TRBD2|TRBJ2-1
CASSTGLAGGSFKDNEQFF
TGTGCCAGCAGTACAGGACTAGCGGGGGGGAGCTTCAAGGACAATGAGCAGTTCTTC
>.|TRBV28|.|TRBJ1-5
CASGLNNQPQHF
TGTGCCAGCGGACTTAACAATCAGCCCCAGCATTTT
>.|TRBV12-5|.|TRBJ1-2
CASGNEGENYGYTF
TGTGCTAGTGGGAACGAGGGCGAGAACTATGGCTACACCTTC
>.|TRBV6-5|.|TRBJ1-1
CASTQEALGNTEAFF
TGTGCCAGCACCCAGGAGGCGTTAGGGAACACTGAAGCTTTCTTT
>.|TRBV4-1|.|TRBJ1-2
CASSQDRLKGRLGYGYTF
TGCGCCAGCAGCCAAGATCGGTTAAAAGGACGGCTAGGGTATGGCTACACCTTC
>.|TRBV5-1|.|TRBJ2-3
CASSLWGQSTDTQYF
TGCGCCAGCAGCTTGTGGGGACAAAGCACAGATACGCAGTATTTT
>.|TRBV18|.|TRBJ2-3
CASSPDTDTQYF
TGTGCCAGCTCACCGGACACAGATACGCAGTATTTT
>few|TRBV13|.|TRBJ2-7
CASSTRQEYEQYF
TGTGCCAGCAGCACTCGACAGGAATACGAGCAGTACTTC
>.|TRBV19|TRBD1|TRBJ1-1
CASRSPGQSNTEAFF
TGTGCCAGTAGATCTCCGGGACAGTCGAACACTGAAGCTTTCTTT
>.|TRBV28|TRBD2|TRBJ2-5
CASRPFSGTSGGKTQYF
TGTGCCAGCAGACCCTTCTCTGGGACTAGCGGGGGGAAGACCCAGTACTTC